Below, 12 T cell receptor beta chains from the same sample are listed, as sequenced in a study of Graves' ophthalmopathy and Graves' hyperthyroidism. The study amplified TCR beta CDR3 regions using RNA transcripts. First-round RT-PCR employed HTBI primers, with a second-round multiplex PCR after it. TCRdb analysed the multiplex PCR reads with MiXCR anew, one entry per CDR3 protein. The data hold 150,000 to 200,000 distinct CDR3 sequences, with 30% to 45% observed a single time. The sequencing sample was made of peripheral blood. The origin of the receptors is a man aged 25 to 40 with Graves' ophthalmopathy.

The sample holds many counts of this clonotype. The rearrangement uses TRBV20-1 and TRBJ2-5; 9 bases are shared with TRBD2. Per germline, CDR1 DFQATT and CDR2 SNEGSKA (reference sequence). The ends lost 1 base at V and 4 bases at J; junction bases unmatched: 7. This CDR3 has 15 amino acids. The CDR3 loop is CSARGGLAPLETQYF. The CDR3 coding sequence is TGCAGTGCTAGAGGGGGACTAGCCCCACTAGAGACCCAGTACTTC.

This CDR3 is CATRGQVPRAFF. The CDR3 DNA is TGTGCCACCAGGGGACAGGTGCCCCGGGCTTTCTTT. The V and J genes are TRBV6-2 or TRBV6-3 and TRBJ1-1; 8 nucleotides match TRBD1. Per the germline V gene, CDR1 is MNHEY and CDR2 is SVGEGT. The junction had 12 bases not matched to a gene; V was cut back by 10 bases and J by 11 bases. CDR3 length: 12 amino acids.

This sequence joins TRBV11-2 and TRBJ2-7, with 10 bases fitting TRBD2. The CDR3 extends over 17 amino acids. The J segment lost 7 bases and the V segment lost 5 bases, leaving 17 bases of the junction unmatched. Looked up from germline, CDR1 is SGHAT and CDR2 is FQNNGV. The DNA of the CDR3 is TGTGCCAGCAGCGTAGGAATAGCGGGAGGCACCAAGGGAGAGCAGTACTTC. Its protein product is CASSVGIAGGTKGEQYF.

V and J are TRBV7-2 and TRBJ2-5; D is uncertain. This CDR3 region has 14 residues. Germline CDR1 SGHTA, CDR2 FQGNSA. Trimming stripped 1 base from V and 4 bases from J, with 10 bases between. The CDR3 coding sequence is TGTGCCAGCAGCTTAGGGATTTCACGAGAGACCCAGTACTTC. It is translated as CASSLGISRETQYF.

The chain employs TRBV2 and TRBJ1-6; 7 bases fit TRBD1. V lost 7 bases to trimming and J lost 5 bases; unmatched junction nucleotides: 8. The CDR3 has 15 residues. In germline, CDR1 is SNHLY, CDR2 FYNNEI. The CDR3 reads CASKTPQGHNSPLHF. Here the CDR3 DNA reads TGTGCCAGCAAAACACCACAGGGGCATAATTCACCCCTCCACTTT.

This clonotype occurred many times. V usage is TRBV6-1 and J usage is TRBJ1-5; maybe TRBD1 (5 bases). The CDR3 length is 12 residues. Germline-derived CDR1 and CDR2 are MNHNS and SASEGT. Trimming removed 8 bases from V and 6 bases from J, with 11 bases in between. CDR3 protein: CASGQGFQPQHF. For the CDR3, the DNA is TGTGCCAGCGGGCAGGGCTTTCAGCCCCAGCATTTT.

The chain employs TRBV13 and TRBJ1-1, with unresolved D. The germline gives CDR1 PRHDT, CDR2 FYEKMQ (reference sequence). Trimming removed 1 base at V and 4 bases at J, with 10 bases between. The CDR3 consists of 14 residues. As DNA, the CDR3 is TGTGCCAGCAGCTTAGTCCGTTCGGGCACTGAAGCTTTCTTT. Its translation: CASSLVRSGTEAFF.

This chain connects TRBV7-3 to TRBJ2-7; D may be TRBD1 (6 bases). Germline V gene sequence: CDR1 SGHTA, CDR2 FQGTGA. CDR3 size: 15 residues. Trimming took off 1 base at V and 5 bases at J, with 15 bases between the two ends. CDR3 nucleotides: TGTGCCAGCAGCTTAATTGTTGGGGGCGTGAACGAGCAGTACTTC. Translated, it gives CASSLIVGGVNEQYF.

This clonotype was seen many times. The chain combines TRBV19 with TRBJ2-5; 7 bases fit TRBD1. The length of the CDR3 is 15 residues. Germline loops: CDR1 LNHDA, CDR2 SQIVND (reference sequence). Unmatched junction bases numbered 9, after V lost 5 bases and J lost 3 bases. CDR3 region: CASSLRGLPKETQYF. For the CDR3, the DNA is TGTGCCAGTAGTCTTAGGGGGCTCCCCAAAGAGACCCAGTACTTC.

This clonotype showed up many times. This sequence joins TRBV28 and TRBJ2-7; 7 bases are shared with TRBD1. This CDR3 comprises 16 residues. Germline trimming cut 4 bases from V and 2 bases from J; bases unmatched to any gene: 11. Germline assignment: CDR1 MDHEN and CDR2 SYDVKM. CDR3 amino acids: CASSSLTGTATYEQYF. The CDR3 DNA is TGTGCCAGCAGTTCGCTTACCGGGACAGCGACCTACGAGCAGTACTTC.

The J gene is TRBJ2-7, the V gene TRBV20-1; D not resolved. The germline V gene has CDR1 DFQATT and CDR2 SNEGSKA (reference sequence). Trimming pared 0 bases from V and 0 bases from J, leaving 6 bases between. The CDR3 contains 13 residues. This CDR3 is CSARDRVSYEQYF. Here the CDR3 DNA reads TGCAGTGCTAGAGATAGGGTCTCCTACGAGCAGTACTTC.

This clonotype was found once. The chain is built from TRBV28 and TRBJ1-2; 8 positions match TRBD1. Germline CDR1 MDHEN, CDR2 SYDVKM. V dropped 6 bases and J dropped 2; count of bases not matched to a gene: 2. There are 13 residues in the CDR3. The CDR3 is CASRGQGNYGYTF. The CDR3 DNA follows: TGTGCCAGCAGAGGACAGGGAAACTATGGCTACACCTTC.